This T cell receptor beta chain was identified in a study of blood T cells in healthy people across ages. Broader study findings: Naive and antigen-experienced cells could not be conclusively compared, given unsorted PBMCs.

The use of a sample-barcoded 5' primer and a J-beta primer mix characterized a second PCR of about 7 to 12 cycles. Each sample yielded at least 2.5 million CDR3-containing paired-end reads. TCRdb processed the 5' RACE reads anew with MiXCR; each CDR3 protein has one entry. The data contain around 990,000 distinct CDR3 sequences, about two fifths of them singletons. Every sample had a minimum of 6 million PBMCs isolated. Deletions cut 2 bases from V and 7 bases from J, with 21 bases between. Germline V CDR1 and CDR2: SQVTM, ANQGSEA. The CDR3 is 15 residues long. With respect to this clonotype: Its antigen remains unidentified.

Sequencing was carried out using blood. The clonotype originates from a man aged 18 to 29 in good health. This chain joins TRBV29-1 and TRBJ2-7; D may be TRBD2 (5 bases). The CDR3 coding sequence is TGCAGCGTTGAATCCGCTCGGGGAAAGGGCGATGAGCAGTACTTC. This gives the protein CSVESARGKGDEQYF.